This TCR beta chain was captured by sequencing in a study of metastatic and nonmetastatic thyroid tumors. Study at large: Across peripheral blood and tumor or nodule tissue samples taken from malignant and benign thyroid patients, the repertoires were compared with one another. Study results and limitations: Significantly greater TCR beta diversity was reportedly found in malignant thyroid tumors than in benign nodules (in blood and tumor).

Per the original methods: The study took CDR3 differences across clinicopathological groups and made a distant-metastasis classifier for papillary thyroid cancer from them. Using MiXCR, TCRdb re-called clones from the PCR reads. It is TCRdb's table, rather than the study itself, that gives the V and J calls and clone size. The sample lists about 32,000 clones; less than 20% were seen once. Germline CDR1 reads PRHDT; CDR2 reads FYEKMQ (reference sequence). V was pared by 0 bases and J by 3 bases, with 11 bases between. The length of the CDR3 is 15 residues. Among the patients, none had received any treatment before thyroid surgery. This clone is medium-sized in the sample. The antigen is unknown.

V and J are TRBV13 and TRBJ1-2; D call uncertain. The specimen sequenced was blood. This receptor was identified in a female donor with papillary thyroid cancer or a benign thyroid nodule (not recorded which). Some clones in this sample may be carry-over from other donors' samples. DNA of the CDR3: TGTGCCAGCAGCTTAGGCGCATCGGTCGACTATGGCTACACCTTC. Translating it yields CASSLGASVDYGYTF. Full variable domain (missing parts from reference TRBV13 and TRBJ1-2): AAGVIQSPRHLIKEKRETATLKCYPIPRHDTVYWYQQGPGQDPQFLISFYEKMQSDKGSIPDRFSAQQFSDYHSELNMSSLELGDSALYFCASSLGASVDYGYTFGSGTRLTVV.